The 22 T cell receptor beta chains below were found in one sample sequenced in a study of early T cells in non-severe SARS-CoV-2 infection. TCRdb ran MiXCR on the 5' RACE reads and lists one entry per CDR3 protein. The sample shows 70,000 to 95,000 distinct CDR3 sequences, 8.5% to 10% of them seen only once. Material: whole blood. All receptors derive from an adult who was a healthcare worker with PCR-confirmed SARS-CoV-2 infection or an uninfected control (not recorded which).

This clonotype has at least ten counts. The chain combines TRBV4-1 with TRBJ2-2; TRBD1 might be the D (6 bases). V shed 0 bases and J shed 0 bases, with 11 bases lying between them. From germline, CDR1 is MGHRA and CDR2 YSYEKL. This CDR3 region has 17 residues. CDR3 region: CASSQDRAGANTGELFF. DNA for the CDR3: TGCGCCAGCAGCCAAGATCGAGCAGGGGCGAACACCGGGGAGCTGTTTTTT.

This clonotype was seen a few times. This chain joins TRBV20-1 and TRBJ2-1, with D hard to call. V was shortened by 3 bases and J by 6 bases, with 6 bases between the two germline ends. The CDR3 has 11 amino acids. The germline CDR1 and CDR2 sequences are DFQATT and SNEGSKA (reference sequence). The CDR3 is CSASPVNEQFF. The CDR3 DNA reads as TGCAGTGCTAGTCCCGTCAATGAGCAGTTCTTC.

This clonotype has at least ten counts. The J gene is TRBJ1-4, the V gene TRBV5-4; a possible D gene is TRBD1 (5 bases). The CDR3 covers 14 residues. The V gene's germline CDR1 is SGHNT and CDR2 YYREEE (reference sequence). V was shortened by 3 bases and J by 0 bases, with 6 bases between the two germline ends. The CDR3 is CASSWDPTNEKLFF. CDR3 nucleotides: TGTGCCAGCAGCTGGGACCCAACTAATGAAAAACTGTTTTTT.

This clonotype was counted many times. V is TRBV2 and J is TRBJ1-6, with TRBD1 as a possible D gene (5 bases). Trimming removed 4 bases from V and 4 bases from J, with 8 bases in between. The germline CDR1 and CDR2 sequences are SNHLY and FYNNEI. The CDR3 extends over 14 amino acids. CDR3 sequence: CASSAGAYNSPLHF. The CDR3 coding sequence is TGTGCCAGCAGTGCCGGGGCTTATAATTCACCCCTCCACTTT.

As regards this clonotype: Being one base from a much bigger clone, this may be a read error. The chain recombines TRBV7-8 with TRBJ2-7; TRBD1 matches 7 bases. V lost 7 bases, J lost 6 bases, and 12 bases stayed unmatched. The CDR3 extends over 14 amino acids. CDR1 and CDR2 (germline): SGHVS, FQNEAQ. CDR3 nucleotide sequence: TGTGCCAGCATCCCAACCCCGGGACAGTCCGAGCAGTACTTC. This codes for CASIPTPGQSEQYF.

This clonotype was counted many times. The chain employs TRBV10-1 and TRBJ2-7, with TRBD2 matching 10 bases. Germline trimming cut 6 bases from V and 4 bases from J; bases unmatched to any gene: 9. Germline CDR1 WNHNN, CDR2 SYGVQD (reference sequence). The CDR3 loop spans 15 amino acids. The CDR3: CASSPTSGSTYEQYF. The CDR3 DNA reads TGCGCCAGCAGCCCGACTAGCGGGTCCACATACGAGCAGTACTTC.

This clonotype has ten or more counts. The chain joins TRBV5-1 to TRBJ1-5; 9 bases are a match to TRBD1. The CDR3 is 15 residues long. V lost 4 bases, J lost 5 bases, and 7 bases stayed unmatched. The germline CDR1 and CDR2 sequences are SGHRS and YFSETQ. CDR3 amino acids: CASSQGTGTYQPQHF. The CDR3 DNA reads TGCGCCAGCAGCCAAGGGACAGGGACTTATCAGCCCCAGCATTTT. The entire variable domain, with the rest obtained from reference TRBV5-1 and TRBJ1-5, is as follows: KAGVTQTPRYLIKTRGQQVTLSCSPISGHRSVSWYQQTPGQGLQFLFEYFSETQRNKGNFPGRFSGRQFSNSRSEMNVSTLELGDSALYLCASSQGTGTYQPQHFGDGTRLSIL.

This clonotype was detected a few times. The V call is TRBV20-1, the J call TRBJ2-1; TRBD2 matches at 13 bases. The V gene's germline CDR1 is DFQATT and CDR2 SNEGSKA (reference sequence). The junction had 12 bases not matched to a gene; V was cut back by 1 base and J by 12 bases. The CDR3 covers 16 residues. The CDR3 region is CSARAPGTSGDGVQFF. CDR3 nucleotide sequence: TGCAGTGCTAGAGCCCCCGGGACTAGCGGGGATGGGGTGCAGTTCTTC.

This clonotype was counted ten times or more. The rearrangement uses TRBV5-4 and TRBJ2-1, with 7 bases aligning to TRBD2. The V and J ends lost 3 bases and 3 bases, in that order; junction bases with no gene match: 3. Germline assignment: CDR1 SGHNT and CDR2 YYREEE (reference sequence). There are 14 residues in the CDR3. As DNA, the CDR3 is TGTGCCAGCAGCTCGCCGGGGGGCTACAATGAGCAGTTCTTC. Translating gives CASSSPGGYNEQFF.

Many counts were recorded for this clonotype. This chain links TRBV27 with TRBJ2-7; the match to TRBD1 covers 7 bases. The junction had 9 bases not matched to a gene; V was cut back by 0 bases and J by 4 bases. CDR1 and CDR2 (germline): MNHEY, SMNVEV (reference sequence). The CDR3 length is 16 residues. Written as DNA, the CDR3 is TGTGCCAGCAGTTTATCGACAATGGTGACAGGGTACGAGCAGTACTTC. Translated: CASSLSTMVTGYEQYF.

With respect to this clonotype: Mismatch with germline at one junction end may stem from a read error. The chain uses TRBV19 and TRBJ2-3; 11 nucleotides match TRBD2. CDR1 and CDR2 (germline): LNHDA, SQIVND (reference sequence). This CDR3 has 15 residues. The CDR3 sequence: CASSVTSGSTDTQFF. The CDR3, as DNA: TGTGCCAGTAGTGTTACTAGCGGGAGCACAGATACGCAGTTTTTT.

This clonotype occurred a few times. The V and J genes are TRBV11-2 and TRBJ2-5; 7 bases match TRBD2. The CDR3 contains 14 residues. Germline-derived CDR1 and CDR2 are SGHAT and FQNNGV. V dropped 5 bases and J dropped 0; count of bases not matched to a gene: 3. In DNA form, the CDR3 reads TGTGCCAGCAGCCATAGCGGGTACCAAGAGACCCAGTACTTC. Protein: CASSHSGYQETQYF.

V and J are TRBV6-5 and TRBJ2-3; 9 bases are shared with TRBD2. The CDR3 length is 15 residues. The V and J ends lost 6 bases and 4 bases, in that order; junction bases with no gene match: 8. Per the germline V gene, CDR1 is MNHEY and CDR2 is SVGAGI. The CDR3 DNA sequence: TGTGCCAGCAGCCGTAGCGGGAGAGGAGCAGATACGCAGTATTTT. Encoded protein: CASSRSGRGADTQYF.

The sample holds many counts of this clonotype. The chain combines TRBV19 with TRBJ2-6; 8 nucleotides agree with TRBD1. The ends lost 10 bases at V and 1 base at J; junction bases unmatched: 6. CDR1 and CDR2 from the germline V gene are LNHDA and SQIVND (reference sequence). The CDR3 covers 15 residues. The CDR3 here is CATGTGLSGANVLTF. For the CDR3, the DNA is TGTGCCACCGGGACAGGATTGTCTGGGGCCAACGTCCTGACTTTC.

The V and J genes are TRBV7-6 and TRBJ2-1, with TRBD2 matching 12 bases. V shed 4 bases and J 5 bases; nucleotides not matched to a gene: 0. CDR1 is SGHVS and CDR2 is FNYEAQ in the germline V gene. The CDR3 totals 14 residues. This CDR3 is CASSSSGRDNEQFF. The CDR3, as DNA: TGTGCCAGCAGCTCTAGCGGGAGGGACAATGAGCAGTTCTTC.

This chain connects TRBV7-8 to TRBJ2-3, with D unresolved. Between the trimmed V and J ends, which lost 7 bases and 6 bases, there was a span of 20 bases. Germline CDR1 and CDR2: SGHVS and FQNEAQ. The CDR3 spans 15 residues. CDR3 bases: TGTGCCAGCATGAAGGAAGCCGGAGAATTGGATACGCAGTATTTT. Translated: CASMKEAGELDTQYF.

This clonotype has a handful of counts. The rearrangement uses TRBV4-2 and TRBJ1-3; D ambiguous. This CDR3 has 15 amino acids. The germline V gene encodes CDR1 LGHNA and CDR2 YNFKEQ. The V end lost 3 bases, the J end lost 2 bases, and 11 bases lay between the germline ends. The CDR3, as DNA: TGTGCCAGCAGCCAGGTGGATGGCCCTGGAAACACCATATATTTT. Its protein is CASSQVDGPGNTIYF.

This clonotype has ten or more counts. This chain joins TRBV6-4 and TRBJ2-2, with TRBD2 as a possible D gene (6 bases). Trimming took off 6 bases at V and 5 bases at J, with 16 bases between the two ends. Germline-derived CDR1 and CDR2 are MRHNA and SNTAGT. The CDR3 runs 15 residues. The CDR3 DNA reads TGTGCCAGCAGCCCCGCGGAGGGCCTAACCGGGGAGCTGTTTTTT. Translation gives CASSPAEGLTGELFF.

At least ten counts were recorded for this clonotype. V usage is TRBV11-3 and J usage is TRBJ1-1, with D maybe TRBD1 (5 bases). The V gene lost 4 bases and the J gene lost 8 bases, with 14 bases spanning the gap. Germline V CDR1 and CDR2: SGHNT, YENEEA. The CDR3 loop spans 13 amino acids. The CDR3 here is CASSSDVGTEAFF. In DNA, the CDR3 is TGTGCCAGCAGCTCAGACGTCGGGACGGAAGCTTTCTTT.

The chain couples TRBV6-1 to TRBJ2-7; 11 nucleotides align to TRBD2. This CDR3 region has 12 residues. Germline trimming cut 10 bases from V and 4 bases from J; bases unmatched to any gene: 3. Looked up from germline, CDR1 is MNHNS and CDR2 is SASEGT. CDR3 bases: TGTGCCACCACTAGCGGGAGTTACGAGCAGTACTTC. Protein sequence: CATTSGSYEQYF.

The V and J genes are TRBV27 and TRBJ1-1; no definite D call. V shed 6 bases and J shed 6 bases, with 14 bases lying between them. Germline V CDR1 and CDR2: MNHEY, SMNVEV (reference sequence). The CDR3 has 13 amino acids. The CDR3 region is CASRLSSRAEAFF. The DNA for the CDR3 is TGTGCCAGCAGACTTTCTTCGCGGGCTGAAGCTTTCTTT.

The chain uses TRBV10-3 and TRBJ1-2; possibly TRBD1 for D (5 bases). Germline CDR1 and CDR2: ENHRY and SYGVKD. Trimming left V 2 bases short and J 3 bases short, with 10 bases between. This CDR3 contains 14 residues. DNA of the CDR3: TGTGCCATCAGTGAGAGGGGAACAGACTATGGCTACACCTTC. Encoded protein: CAISERGTDYGYTF.